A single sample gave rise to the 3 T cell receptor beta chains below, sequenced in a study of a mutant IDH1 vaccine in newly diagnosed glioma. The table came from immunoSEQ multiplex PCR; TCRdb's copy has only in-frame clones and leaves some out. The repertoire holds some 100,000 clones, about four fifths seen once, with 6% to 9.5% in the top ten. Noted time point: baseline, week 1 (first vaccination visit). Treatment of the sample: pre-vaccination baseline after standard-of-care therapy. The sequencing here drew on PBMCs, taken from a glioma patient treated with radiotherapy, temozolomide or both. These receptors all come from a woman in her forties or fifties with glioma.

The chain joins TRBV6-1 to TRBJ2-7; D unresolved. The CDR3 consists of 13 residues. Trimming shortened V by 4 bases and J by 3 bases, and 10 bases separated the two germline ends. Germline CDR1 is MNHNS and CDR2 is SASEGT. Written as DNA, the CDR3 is TGTGCCAGCAGTGTAGTTGCCAACTACGAGCAGTACTTC. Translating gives CASSVVANYEQYF.

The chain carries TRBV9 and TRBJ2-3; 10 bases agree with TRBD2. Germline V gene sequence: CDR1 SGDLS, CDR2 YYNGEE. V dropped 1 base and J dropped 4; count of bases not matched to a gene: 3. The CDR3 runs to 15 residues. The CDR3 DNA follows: TGTGCCAGCAGCGTAAGAAGCGGGGGGGCAGATACGCAGTATTTT. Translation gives CASSVRSGGADTQYF.

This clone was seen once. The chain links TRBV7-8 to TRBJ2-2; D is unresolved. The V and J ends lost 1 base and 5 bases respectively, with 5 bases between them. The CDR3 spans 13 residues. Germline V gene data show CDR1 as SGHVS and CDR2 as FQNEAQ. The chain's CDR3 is CASSLVATGELFF. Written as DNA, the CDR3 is TGTGCCAGCAGCTTAGTTGCAACCGGGGAGCTGTTTTTT.